The rows below give T cell receptor beta chains drawn from one sample of a study of T-cell reconstitution after alpha-beta-depleted transplantation in children. TCRdb reanalysed the PCR reads using MiXCR and keeps one entry per CDR3 protein. The profile shows about 200,000 distinct CDR3 sequences, roughly 8.1% of them singletons. The sequences come from PBMCs, mostly from graft donor cells, collected 360 days after TCRalphabeta/CD19-depleted stem cell transplant. Source of these receptors: a male patient aged 2-10 years who had a stem cell transplant for acute myeloid leukemia, so the T cells may come from the graft donor. The conserved cysteine and the conserved F or W are not part of the CDR3 here. A row's size may be missing; if present it is once, few, many or a size class.

J | size | V | CDR3
TRBJ2-5 | many | TRBV15 | ATSRDPQETQY
TRBJ2-1 | many | TRBV12-3/TRBV12-4 | ASSLELAPDNEQF
TRBJ2-7 | - | TRBV20-1 | SARGASYEQY
TRBJ2-7 | - | TRBV12-3/TRBV12-4 | ASSRDRPSYEQY
TRBJ2-7 | - | TRBV20-1 | SAVLPGSTYEQY
TRBJ1-1 | - | TRBV29-1 | SVEDLTGAYAF
TRBJ2-5 | - | TRBV5-5 | ASSPVALQETQY
TRBJ2-5 | - | TRBV12-3/TRBV12-4 | ASSPIGGPLV
TRBJ2-7 | - | TRBV6-2/TRBV6-3 | ASSWMGDVDEQY
TRBJ1-6 | few | TRBV7-2 | ASSLDGGSTSPLH
TRBJ1-6 | many | TRBV12-3/TRBV12-4 | ASSLSPAGNSPLH
TRBJ1-1 | many | TRBV6-5 | ASSRRGRGTEAF
TRBJ2-4 | - | TRBV7-2 | ASSLRFSDIQY
TRBJ2-7 | - | TRBV10-3 | AISGTTSSGYEQY
TRBJ2-1 | many | TRBV5-4 | ASSLAPGQYVGNEQF
TRBJ2-7 | many | TRBV20-1 | SAFSVEFYEQY
TRBJ2-1 | many | TRBV20-1 | SARAPGRYNEQF
TRBJ2-5 | many | TRBV20-1 | SVSGGRETQY
TRBJ2-2 | - | TRBV12-5 | ASGLMEELF
TRBJ2-7 | many | TRBV7-2 | ASSLVQRSYEQY
TRBJ2-2 | - | TRBV12-3/TRBV12-4 | ASTKDTGELF
TRBJ2-2 | - | TRBV25-1 | ASSGIYRYGELF
TRBJ2-6 | - | TRBV19 | ASSAGTGISGANVLT
TRBJ2-3 | few | TRBV10-3 | AIQGPTDTQY
TRBJ2-1 | few | TRBV4-3 | ASSQDLYGASYNEQF
TRBJ1-5 | - | TRBV10-3 | AVTGTEGYMSNQPQH
TRBJ2-4 | - | TRBV4-3 | ASSQDGVAKNIQY
TRBJ2-3 | - | TRBV10-2 | ASKRGAGASTDTQY
TRBJ2-4 | many | TRBV5-1 | ASSLQGAENIQY
TRBJ2-5 | - | TRBV25-1 | ASSEYWPGAETQY
TRBJ1-2 | many | TRBV11-2 | ASSPQAAAYGYT
TRBJ2-1 | few | TRBV5-5 | ASSLVGGDEQF
TRBJ2-1 | - | TRBV4-3 | ASSPGGFGASYNEQF
TRBJ2-1 | many | TRBV20-1 | SARAENEQF
TRBJ2-2 | few | TRBV7-2 | ASNYPGGTGELF
TRBJ2-3 | few | TRBV6-5 | ASSYEGGATDTQY
TRBJ1-1 | few | TRBV10-3 | AISGDRGDTEAF
TRBJ2-6 | many | TRBV10-3 | AIESSGANVLT
TRBJ2-1 | many | TRBV5-1 | ASGPWTSGGNEQF
TRBJ2-5 | few | TRBV20-1 | SARDPRDRETQY
TRBJ2-1 | - | TRBV12-3/TRBV12-4 | ASSPRRDNEQF
TRBJ2-3 | few | TRBV7-8 | ASSYGLEATDTQY
TRBJ2-7 | few | TRBV7-9 | ASSTTSGRAHSYEQY
TRBJ2-7 | - | TRBV3-1 | ASSRGLAGSYEQY
TRBJ2-7 | few | TRBV12-5 | ASGSTSETYEQY
TRBJ2-3 | - | TRBV27 | ASSPEWSLGDTQY
TRBJ2-3 | many | TRBV20-1 | SACTTGADTQY
TRBJ2-1 | many | TRBV29-1 | SVDPNAGGINEQF
TRBJ2-5 | few | TRBV4-3 | ASSRGWGAGVFMETQY
TRBJ1-2 | many | TRBV6-5 | ASSYSTGAGNYGYT
TRBJ2-5 | few | TRBV5-1 | ASSLGKEGLWQETQY
TRBJ2-1 | - | TRBV6-5 | ASSYTGTSVEQF